This TCR beta chain was recovered during a study of blood T cell repertoires in COVID-19. For the study at large: The United States, Italy and Spain were the sources of the acute and convalescent COVID-19 samples. PBMCs, B-cell-depleted T cells, or T cells provided the cDNA or gDNA that made up the material.

Original methodology: The assay estimated nucleated cells by amplifying reference gene primers. Assay: immunoSEQ multiplex PCR; the TCRdb copy retains only in-frame clones and omits some. For V, J and clone size, that table is used; D and trimming come from the DNA. The data hold about 110,000 clones, with around 90% observed a single time. Germline V gene data show CDR1 as SNHLY and CDR2 as FYNNEI. This CDR3 is 16 amino acids long. V lost 6 bases and J lost 4; bases outside the gene matches: 10. The sequencing input was peripheral blood. The chain uses TRBV2 and TRBJ1-3; 9 bases map to TRBD1. The clonotype comes from a woman in her forties or fifties with active or convalescent COVID-19. Here the CDR3 DNA reads TGTGCCAGCAGCGAACAGGGGGCATGGCTAGGAAACACCATATATTTT. This codes for CASSEQGAWLGNTIYF.